These 29 T cell receptor beta chains were all obtained from the same sample, sequenced in a study of blood T cell repertoires in COVID-19. Data came from immunoSEQ multiplex PCR; TCRdb stores just in-frame clones and leaves some out. In the table there are under 170,000 clones, 84% of which are singletons. What was sequenced was peripheral blood. The receptors stem from a man between 65 and 85 years old with acute or convalescent COVID-19.

About this clone: Other DNA sequences within the sample encode an identical CDR3. V is TRBV5-1 and J is TRBJ2-7; the match to TRBD1 covers 8 bases. Per the germline V gene, CDR1 is SGHRS and CDR2 is YFSETQ. This CDR3 spans 14 amino acids. With V trimmed by 4 bases and J by 3 bases, 6 bases remained unmatched. CDR3 protein: CASSPGTGVYEQYF. In nucleotides, the CDR3 is TGCGCCAGCAGCCCCGGGACAGGCGTCTACGAGCAGTACTTC.

The chain combines TRBV5-1 with TRBJ2-5; 8 bases line up with TRBD2. Germline values: CDR1 SGHRS, CDR2 YFSETQ. This CDR3 is 16 amino acids long. V trimming: 2 bases; J trimming: 3 bases; junction bases outside the gene matches: 9. For the CDR3, the DNA is TGCGCCAGCAGCTTTTCTCTTACTAGCGGAGAAGAGACCCAGTACTTC. The encoded protein is CASSFSLTSGEETQYF.

CDR3 bases: TGTGCCAGCTCACCACCCACAGGTCCTCGCTCCGGGGAGCTGTTTTTT. This translates into CASSPPTGPRSGELFF. The chain links TRBV18 to TRBJ2-2; tentatively, D is TRBD1 (5 bases). Germline V gene sequence: CDR1 KGHSH, CDR2 LQKENI. The CDR3 is 16 residues long. With 0 bases removed from V and 6 bases from J, the gap between germline ends came to 14 bases.

The chain is built from TRBV3-1 (or the pseudogene TRBV3-2) and TRBJ2-2; D not resolved. CDR1 is LGHDT and CDR2 is YNNKEL in the germline V gene (reference sequence). The CDR3 length is 14 residues. V was cut by 2 bases and J by 6 bases, with 10 bases left in between. The CDR3 nucleotides are TGTGCCAGCAGCCAACAACACGGAGCCGGGGAGCTGTTTTTT. Translation: CASSQQHGAGELFF.

The chain couples TRBV6-5 to TRBJ1-4, with D unresolved. Germline lookup yields CDR1 MNHEY and CDR2 SVGAGI. This CDR3 contains 13 residues. Trimming cost V 10 bases and J 6 bases, with 15 bases left between them. CDR3 DNA: TGTGCCACCAATAGGGAGTCTGATGAAAAACTGTTTTTT. Amino acid sequence: CATNRESDEKLFF.

V gene TRBV14 combines with J gene TRBJ1-6; the D gene is possibly TRBD1 (6 bases). The V end lost 3 bases, the J end lost 10 bases, and 16 bases lay between the germline ends. Germline lookup yields CDR1 SGHDN and CDR2 FVKESK. This CDR3 has 15 residues. DNA of the CDR3: TGTGCCAGCAGCCAGGATGCAGGGGTGGGCTCACCCCTCCACTTT. Translated, it gives CASSQDAGVGSPLHF.

The chain combines TRBV6-1 with TRBJ2-1; 11 bases agree with TRBD2. Germline V lookup: CDR1 MNHNS, CDR2 SASEGT. With 1 base clipped from V and 7 bases from J, the junction kept 6 bases outside the gene matches. The CDR3 extends over 16 amino acids. In DNA, the CDR3 is TGTGCCAGCAGTGAAGTTTTAGCGGGAGGGATAAATGAGCAGTTCTTC. The encoded protein is CASSEVLAGGINEQFF.

This chain joins TRBV6-6 and TRBJ1-1, with D maybe TRBD1 (6 bases). The V gene lost 7 bases and the J gene lost 2 bases, with 20 bases spanning the gap. CDR1 and CDR2 (germline): MNHNY, SVGAGI (reference sequence). There are 16 residues in the CDR3. CDR3 sequence reads: CASIQGKFPLNTEAFF. CDR3 DNA: TGTGCCAGCATTCAGGGGAAATTTCCCCTAAACACTGAAGCTTTCTTT.

The table lists this clone with a count of one. The chain links TRBV5-8 to TRBJ1-5; D might be TRBD1 (5 bases). The germline gives CDR1 SGHTS, CDR2 YDEGEE. Between the trimmed V and J ends, which lost 4 bases and 5 bases, there was a span of 10 bases. This CDR3 has 13 residues. CDR3 region: CASSRGFDQPQHF. CDR3 nucleotide sequence: TGTGCCAGCAGCAGGGGTTTCGATCAGCCCCAGCATTTT.

V is TRBV6-6 and J is TRBJ1-4; 11 bases match TRBD1. J was trimmed by 8 bases and V by 6 bases; bases with no gene match: 5. Germline loops: CDR1 MNHNY, CDR2 SVGAGI (reference sequence). The length of the CDR3 is 14 residues. Written as DNA, the CDR3 is TGTGCCAGCAGCCCGGACAGGGGGCACGAAAAACTGTTTTTT. Protein sequence: CASSPDRGHEKLFF.

The chain recombines TRBV19 with TRBJ1-5, with D perhaps TRBD1 (6 bases). Looked up from germline, CDR1 is LNHDA and CDR2 is SQIVND (reference sequence). CDR3 size: 14 residues. V lost 9 bases and J lost 7, with 19 bases in between. The CDR3 DNA reads TGTGCCAGCCGGCCGCGTGGGGGCGAACAGCCCCAGCATTTT. The encoded protein is CASRPRGGEQPQHF.

This chain connects TRBV28 to TRBJ1-3; a weak D match, TRBD1 (5 bases). The CDR3 has 13 amino acids. V lost 7 bases and J lost 8, with 15 bases in between. The V gene's germline CDR1 is MDHEN and CDR2 SYDVKM. The CDR3 bases are TGTGCCAGCACTCCCGGGGGGTCGGACACCATATATTTT. Its protein product is CASTPGGSDTIYF.

The chain couples TRBV18 to TRBJ2-5; D might be TRBD1 (6 bases). CDR1 and CDR2 (germline): KGHSH, LQKENI. V was shortened by 3 bases and J by 2 bases, with 13 bases between the two germline ends. The CDR3 covers 15 residues. The CDR3 region is CASSPQGRGQETQYF. CDR3 DNA: TGTGCCAGCTCACCCCAGGGGAGAGGGCAAGAGACCCAGTACTTC.

This chain links TRBV6-1 with TRBJ1-3; no firm D call. Germline V CDR1 and CDR2: MNHNS, SASEGT. With 4 bases removed from V and 1 base from J, the gap between germline ends came to 14 bases. The CDR3 consists of 16 residues. The CDR3, as DNA: TGTGCCAGCAGTGCCCTTGGTCCGGGGTCTGGAAACACCATATATTTT. As protein: CASSALGPGSGNTIYF.

The V gene is TRBV6-5, the J gene TRBJ1-1; D is possibly TRBD1 (5 bases). Germline CDR1 is MNHEY and CDR2 is SVGAGI. Trimming took 4 bases from V and 2 from J, leaving 11 bases between them. The CDR3 runs to 14 residues. The CDR3 here is CASSWTSINTEAFF. Written as DNA, the CDR3 is TGTGCCAGCAGTTGGACAAGCATTAACACTGAAGCTTTCTTT.

In its sample, this clone was seen once. The chain uses TRBV7-4 and TRBJ2-7; TRBD2 matches 7 bases. J was trimmed by 3 bases and V by 5 bases; bases with no gene match: 7. The CDR3 covers 14 residues. Germline loops: CDR1 SGHVT, CDR2 SQSDAQ. CDR3 in amino acids: CASSPRDYYYEQYF. In nucleotides, the CDR3 is TGTGCCAGCAGCCCCCGGGACTACTACTACGAGCAGTACTTC.

The rearrangement joins TRBV11-2 to TRBJ2-1, with D perhaps TRBD2 (5 bases). The germline CDR1 and CDR2 sequences are SGHAT and FQNNGV. V was trimmed by 5 bases and J by 2 bases, leaving 13 bases between them. This CDR3 is built from 15 residues. The CDR3 bases are TGTGCCAGCAGCCCCTTGAGAGGGACCTACAATGAGCAGTTCTTC. Its translation: CASSPLRGTYNEQFF.

The V call is TRBV27, the J call TRBJ2-3; TRBD1 aligns across 8 bases. Germline assignment: CDR1 MNHEY and CDR2 SMNVEV (reference sequence). Trimming took 8 bases from V and 0 from J; bases not matched to a gene: 19. The CDR3 sequence is 19 residues long. Written as DNA, the CDR3 is TGTGCCAGCCACCAGATCCGGGACAGGATCATTTCTAGCACAGATACGCAGTATTTT. Its protein is CASHQIRDRIISSTDTQYF.

About this clone: The sample contains more than one DNA sequence encoding this CDR3. The V gene is TRBV28, the J gene TRBJ2-1; D unresolved. Germline lookup yields CDR1 MDHEN and CDR2 SYDVKM. V was shortened by 6 bases and J by 1 base, with 10 bases between the two germline ends. CDR3 length: 14 amino acids. In nucleotides, the CDR3 is TGTGCCAGCAGCTCCTCCGGTTCCTACAATGAGCAGTTCTTC. This translates into CASSSSGSYNEQFF.

The CDR3 spells CATYPGGVNQPQHF. The CDR3 nucleotides read TGTGCCACCTACCCTGGGGGGGTTAATCAGCCCCAGCATTTT. The chain carries TRBV24-1 and TRBJ1-5, with TRBD1 as a possible D gene (5 bases). The V gene lost 9 bases and the J gene lost 4 bases, with 15 bases spanning the gap. Germline-derived CDR1 and CDR2 are KGHDR and SFDVKD. The CDR3 extends over 14 amino acids.

The V gene is TRBV7-9, the J gene TRBJ2-5; 7 nucleotides match TRBD1. Trimming took 5 bases from V and 2 from J; bases not matched to a gene: 2. The germline V gene encodes CDR1 SEHNR and CDR2 FQNEAQ (reference sequence). CDR3 size: 13 residues. CDR3 sequence: CASSRGQQETQYF. In DNA form, the CDR3 reads TGTGCCAGCAGCAGGGGACAGCAAGAGACCCAGTACTTC.

The rearrangement joins TRBV5-1 to TRBJ2-5, with 7 nucleotides matching TRBD1. V was clipped by 0 bases and J by 1 base; unmatched bases: 6. Germline CDR1 is SGHRS and CDR2 is YFSETQ. The CDR3 contains 16 residues. The CDR3 bases are TGCGCCAGCAGCTTGGGGGGACAGCCAGGCCAAGAGACCCAGTACTTC. This encodes CASSLGGQPGQETQYF.

The V call is TRBV25-1, the J call TRBJ2-5; the match to TRBD1 covers 7 bases. Unmatched junction bases numbered 2, after V lost 3 bases and J lost 1 base. Per the germline V gene, CDR1 is MGHDK and CDR2 is SYGVNS. The CDR3 runs 14 residues. The CDR3 nucleotides read TGTGCCAGCAGTGAGGGACAGTCCCAAGAGACCCAGTACTTC. Its protein product is CASSEGQSQETQYF.

CDR3 residues: CASTDGGLYTEAFF. CDR3 nucleotide sequence: TGTGCCAGCACCGACGGTGGACTTTACACTGAAGCTTTCTTT. The chain has TRBV3-1 (or the pseudogene TRBV3-2) and TRBJ1-1; D is undetermined. The CDR3 covers 14 residues. CDR1 LGHDT and CDR2 YNNKEL come from the germline V gene (reference sequence). Trimming left V 7 bases short and J 3 bases short, with 15 bases between.

The J gene is TRBJ2-7, the V gene TRBV27; 7 bases line up with TRBD1. CDR3 length equals 13 residues. With 7 bases clipped from V and 4 bases from J, the junction kept 7 bases outside the gene matches. In germline, CDR1 is MNHEY, CDR2 SMNVEV (reference sequence). CDR3 in amino acids: CASNKGAGYEQYF. The CDR3 nucleotides are TGTGCCAGCAACAAGGGGGCAGGTTACGAGCAGTACTTC.

The chain is built from TRBV6-2 or TRBV6-3 and TRBJ1-5; the D gene is possibly TRBD1 (6 bases). The germline gives CDR1 MNHEY, CDR2 SVGEGT. The V end lost 6 bases, the J end lost 2 bases, and 17 bases lay between the germline ends. The CDR3 spans 16 residues. The DNA of the CDR3 is TGTGCCAGCAGCTGGGGAACAGGGACGGGCAATCAGCCCCAGCATTTT. Translating it yields CASSWGTGTGNQPQHF.

This clone has a single count. This rearrangement joins TRBV28 to TRBJ1-4; D unclear. The germline V gene has CDR1 MDHEN and CDR2 SYDVKM. Trimming stripped 7 bases from V and 6 bases from J, with 15 bases between. The CDR3 is 14 residues long. The CDR3 coding sequence is TGTGCCAGCACTCTAGCGGGTAGGGATGAAAAACTGTTTTTT. It yields the protein CASTLAGRDEKLFF.

The chain has TRBV19 and TRBJ2-6; TRBD2 is a possible D gene (7 bases). Deletions cut 1 base from V and 4 bases from J, with 11 bases between. Germline V gene sequence: CDR1 LNHDA, CDR2 SQIVND (reference sequence). This CDR3 contains 16 residues. CDR3 loop: CASSIVGGEGANVLTF. DNA of the CDR3: TGTGCCAGTAGTATAGTAGGGGGGGAAGGGGCCAACGTCCTGACTTTC.

V is TRBV6-6 and J is TRBJ2-5; 7 nucleotides agree with TRBD2. V lost 5 bases to trimming and J lost 3 bases; unmatched junction nucleotides: 9. The CDR3 is 15 residues long. Germline V gene sequence: CDR1 MNHNY, CDR2 SVGAGI (reference sequence). The CDR3 reads CASSPLTGGEETQYF. CDR3 sequence (DNA): TGTGCCAGCAGTCCCCTGACGGGAGGAGAAGAGACCCAGTACTTC.